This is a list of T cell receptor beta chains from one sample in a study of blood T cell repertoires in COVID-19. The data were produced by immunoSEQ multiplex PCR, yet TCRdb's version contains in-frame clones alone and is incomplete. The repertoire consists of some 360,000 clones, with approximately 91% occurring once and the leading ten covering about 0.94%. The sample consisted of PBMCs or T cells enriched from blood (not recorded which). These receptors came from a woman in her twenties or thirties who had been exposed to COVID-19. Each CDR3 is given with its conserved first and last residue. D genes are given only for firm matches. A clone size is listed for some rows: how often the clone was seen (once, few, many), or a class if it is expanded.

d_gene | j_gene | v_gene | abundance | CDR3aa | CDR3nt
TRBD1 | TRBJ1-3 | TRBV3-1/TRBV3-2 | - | CASSQDGTGRTIYF | TGTGCCAGCAGCCAAGATGGGACAGGGCGTACCATATATTTT
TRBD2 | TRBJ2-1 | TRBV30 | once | CAWLASLAGGSYNEQFF | TGTGCCTGGTTGGCGTCGCTAGCGGGAGGGTCCTACAATGAGCAGTTCTTC
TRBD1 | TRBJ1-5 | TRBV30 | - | CAWSKTGNQPQHF | TGTGCCTGGAGCAAGACAGGGAATCAGCCCCAGCATTTT
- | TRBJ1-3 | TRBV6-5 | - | CASSYSVVSGNTIYF | TGTGCCAGCAGTTACTCGGTAGTCTCTGGAAACACCATATATTTT
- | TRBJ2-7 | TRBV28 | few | CASTQLWRVSEQYF | TGTGCCAGCACTCAACTATGGCGGGTAAGCGAGCAGTACTTC
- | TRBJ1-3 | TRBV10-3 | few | CAISDTGKTGNTIYF | TGTGCCATCAGTGACACAGGCAAGACTGGAAACACCATATATTTT
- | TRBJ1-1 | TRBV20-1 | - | CSARTVEAFF | TGCAGTGCCAGGACAGTTGAAGCTTTCTTT
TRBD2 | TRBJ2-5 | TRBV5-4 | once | CASSPDLAGGKETQYF | TGTGCCAGCAGCCCGGACCTAGCGGGAGGTAAAGAGACCCAGTACTTC
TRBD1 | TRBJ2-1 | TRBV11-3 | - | CASTSTGVGSYNEQFF | TGTGCCAGCACATCGACAGGGGTCGGTTCCTACAATGAGCAGTTCTTC
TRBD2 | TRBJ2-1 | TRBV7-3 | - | CASSSGLASYNEQFF | TGTGCCAGCAGCTCGGGACTAGCCTCCTACAATGAGCAGTTCTTC
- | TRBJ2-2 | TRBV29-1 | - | CSASDSWTGELFF | TGCAGCGCCTCGGACTCCTGGACCGGGGAGCTGTTTTTT
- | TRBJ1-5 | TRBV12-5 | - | CASGDGQLWNQPQHF | TGTGCTAGTGGAGACGGACAGTTGTGGAATCAGCCCCAGCATTTT
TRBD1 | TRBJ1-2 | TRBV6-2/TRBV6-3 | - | CASSSELTGYGYTF | TGTGCCAGCAGTTCCGAACTGACAGGGTATGGCTACACCTTC
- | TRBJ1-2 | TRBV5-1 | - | CASSLTGDYGYTF | TGCGCCAGCAGCTTGACCGGGGACTATGGCTACACCTTC
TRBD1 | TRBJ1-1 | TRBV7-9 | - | CASSIFRDRNTEAFF | TGTGCCAGCAGCATCTTTCGGGACAGGAACACTGAAGCTTTCTTT
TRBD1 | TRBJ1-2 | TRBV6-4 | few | CASSQQGKGDYGYTF | TGTGCCAGCAGCCAACAGGGGAAGGGGGACTATGGCTACACCTTC
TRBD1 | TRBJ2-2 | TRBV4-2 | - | CASSPEQGSAGELFF | TGTGCCAGCAGCCCTGAACAGGGGTCGGCCGGGGAGCTGTTTTTT
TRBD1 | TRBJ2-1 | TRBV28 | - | CASSTSPGQGTYEQFF | TGTGCCAGCAGTACCTCTCCGGGACAGGGAACCTATGAGCAGTTCTTC
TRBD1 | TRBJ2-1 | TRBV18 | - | CASSPSNPGQGNNEQFF | TGTGCCAGCTCACCGAGCAATCCGGGACAGGGAAACAATGAGCAGTTCTTC
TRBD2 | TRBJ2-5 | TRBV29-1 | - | CSIRLAGKGETQYF | TGCAGCATCAGACTAGCGGGAAAAGGAGAGACCCAGTACTTC
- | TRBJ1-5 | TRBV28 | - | CASSFGVGGGVSNQPQHF | TGTGCCAGCAGTTTCGGGGTTGGGGGGGGCGTAAGCAATCAGCCCCAGCATTTT
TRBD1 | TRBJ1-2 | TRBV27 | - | CASSITGGDYGYTF | TGTGCCAGCAGTATTACAGGGGGCGACTATGGCTACACCTTC
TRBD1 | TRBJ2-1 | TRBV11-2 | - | CASTRPGTGGYNEQFF | TGTGCCAGCACTCGACCCGGGACAGGGGGTTACAATGAGCAGTTCTTC
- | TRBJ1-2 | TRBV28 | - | CASSLVSYGYTF | TGTGCCAGCAGTTTAGTTAGCTATGGCTACACCTTC
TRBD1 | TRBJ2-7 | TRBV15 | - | CATSRGDRGFSYEQYF | TGTGCCACCAGCAGGGGGGACAGGGGATTTTCCTACGAGCAGTACTTC
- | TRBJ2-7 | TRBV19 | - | CASSMSRGSYEQYF | TGTGCCAGTAGTATGAGCAGGGGATCCTACGAGCAGTACTTC
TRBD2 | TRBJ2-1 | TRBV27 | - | CASSPWGASGTGEQFF | TGTGCCAGCAGCCCTTGGGGGGCTAGCGGGACCGGTGAGCAGTTCTTC
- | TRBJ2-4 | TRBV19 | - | CASSIRWGQGGDIQYF | TGTGCCAGTAGTATAAGGTGGGGGCAGGGAGGGGACATTCAGTACTTC